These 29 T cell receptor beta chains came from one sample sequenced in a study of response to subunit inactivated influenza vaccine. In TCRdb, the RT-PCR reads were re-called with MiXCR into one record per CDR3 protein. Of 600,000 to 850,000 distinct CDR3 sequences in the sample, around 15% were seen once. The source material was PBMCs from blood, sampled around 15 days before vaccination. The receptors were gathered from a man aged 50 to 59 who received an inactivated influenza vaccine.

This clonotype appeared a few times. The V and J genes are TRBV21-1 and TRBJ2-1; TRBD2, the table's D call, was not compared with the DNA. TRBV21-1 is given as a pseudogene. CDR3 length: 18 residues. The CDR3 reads CASSKFLAGVKVSDEQFF. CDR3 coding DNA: TGTGCCAGCAGCAAATTCCTAGCGGGAGTGAAGGTATCGGATGAGCAGTTCTTC.

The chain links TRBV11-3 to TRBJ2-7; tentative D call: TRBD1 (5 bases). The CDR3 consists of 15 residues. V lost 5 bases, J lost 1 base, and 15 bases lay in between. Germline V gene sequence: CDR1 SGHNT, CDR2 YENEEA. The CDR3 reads CASSPGLGPSYEQYF. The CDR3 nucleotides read TGTGCCAGCAGCCCAGGGTTAGGTCCGTCCTACGAGCAGTACTTC.

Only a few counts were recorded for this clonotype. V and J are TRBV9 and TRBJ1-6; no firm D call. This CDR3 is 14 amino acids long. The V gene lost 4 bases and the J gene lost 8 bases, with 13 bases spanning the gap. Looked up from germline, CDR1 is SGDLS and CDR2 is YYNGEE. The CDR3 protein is CASSKNWGDSPLHF. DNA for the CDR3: TGTGCCAGCAGCAAGAATTGGGGAGATTCACCCCTCCACTTT.

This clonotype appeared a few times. The CDR3 region is CSARKQETQYF. In DNA form, the CDR3 reads TGCAGTGCTAGGAAACAAGAGACCCAGTACTTC. The chain recombines TRBV20-1 with TRBJ2-5; D is undetermined. Per germline, CDR1 DFQATT and CDR2 SNEGSKA (reference sequence). The CDR3 loop spans 11 amino acids. V lost 3 bases, J lost 2 bases, and 4 bases lay in between.

The CDR3 loop is CASSDQVRDTQYF. The CDR3 nucleotides are TGTGCCAGCAGTGATCAGGTTCGAGATACGCAGTATTTT. This chain uses TRBV6-1 with TRBJ2-3; D unclear. Trimming removed 3 bases from V and 5 bases from J, with 9 bases in between. Germline lookup yields CDR1 MNHNS and CDR2 SASEGT. The length of the CDR3 is 13 residues.

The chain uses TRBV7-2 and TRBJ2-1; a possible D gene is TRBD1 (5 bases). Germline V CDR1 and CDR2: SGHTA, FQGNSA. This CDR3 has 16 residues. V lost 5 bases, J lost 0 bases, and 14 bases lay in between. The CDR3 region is CASSKQGVNSYNEQFF. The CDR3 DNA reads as TGTGCCAGCAGCAAACAAGGGGTCAACTCCTACAATGAGCAGTTCTTC.

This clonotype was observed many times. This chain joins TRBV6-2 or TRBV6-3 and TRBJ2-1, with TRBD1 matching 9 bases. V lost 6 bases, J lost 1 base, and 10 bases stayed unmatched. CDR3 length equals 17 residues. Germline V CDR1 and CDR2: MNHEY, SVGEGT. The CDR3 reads CASRPKAGTGSYNEQFF. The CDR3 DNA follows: TGTGCCAGCAGACCCAAGGCCGGGACAGGGTCCTACAATGAGCAGTTCTTC.

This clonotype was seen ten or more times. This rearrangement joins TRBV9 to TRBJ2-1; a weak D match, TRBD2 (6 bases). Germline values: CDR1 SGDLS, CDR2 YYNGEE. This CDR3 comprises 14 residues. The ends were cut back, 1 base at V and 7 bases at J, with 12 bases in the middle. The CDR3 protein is CASSVSDGGNEQFF. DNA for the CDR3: TGTGCCAGCAGCGTATCGGATGGGGGGAATGAGCAGTTCTTC.

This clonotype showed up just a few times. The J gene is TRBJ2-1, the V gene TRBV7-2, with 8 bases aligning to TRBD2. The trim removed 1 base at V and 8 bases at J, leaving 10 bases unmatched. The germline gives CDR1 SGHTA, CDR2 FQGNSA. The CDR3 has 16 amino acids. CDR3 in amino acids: CASSLGPGRRGDEQFF. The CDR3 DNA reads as TGTGCCAGCAGCTTAGGACCTGGCAGGCGGGGGGATGAGCAGTTCTTC.

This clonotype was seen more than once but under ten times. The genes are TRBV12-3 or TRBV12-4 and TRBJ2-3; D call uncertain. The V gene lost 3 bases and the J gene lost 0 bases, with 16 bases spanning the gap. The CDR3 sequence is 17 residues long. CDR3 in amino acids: CASSFGGGGTSTDTQYF. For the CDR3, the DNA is TGTGCCAGCAGTTTTGGCGGTGGTGGAACTAGCACAGATACGCAGTATTTT.

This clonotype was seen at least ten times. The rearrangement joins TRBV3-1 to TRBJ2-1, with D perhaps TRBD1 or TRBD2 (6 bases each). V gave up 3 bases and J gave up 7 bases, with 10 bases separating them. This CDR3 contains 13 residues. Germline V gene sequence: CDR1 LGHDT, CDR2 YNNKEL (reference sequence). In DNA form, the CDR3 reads TGTGCCAGCAGCCAGGGGGGCCCGAATGAGCAGTTCTTC. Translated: CASSQGGPNEQFF.

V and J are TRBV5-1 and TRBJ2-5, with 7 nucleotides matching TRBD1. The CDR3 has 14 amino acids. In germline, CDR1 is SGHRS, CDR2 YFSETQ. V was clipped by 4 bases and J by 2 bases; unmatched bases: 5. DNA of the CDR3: TGCGCCAGCAGCATCGGACAGGTGCAAGAGACCCAGTACTTC. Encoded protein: CASSIGQVQETQYF. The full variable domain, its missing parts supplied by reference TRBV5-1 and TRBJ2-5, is KAGVTQTPRYLIKTRGQQVTLSCSPISGHRSVSWYQQTPGQGLQFLFEYFSETQRNKGNFPGRFSGRQFSNSRSEMNVSTLELGDSALYLCASSIGQVQETQYFGPGTRLLVL.

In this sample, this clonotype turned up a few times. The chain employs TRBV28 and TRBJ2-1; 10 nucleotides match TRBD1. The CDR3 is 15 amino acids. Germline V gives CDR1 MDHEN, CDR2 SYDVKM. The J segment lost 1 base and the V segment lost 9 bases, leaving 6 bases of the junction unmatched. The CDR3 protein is CASNPGQGSYNEQFF. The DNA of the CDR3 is TGTGCCAGTAATCCGGGACAGGGGTCCTACAATGAGCAGTTCTTC. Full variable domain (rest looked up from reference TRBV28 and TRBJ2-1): DVKVTQSSRYLVKRTGEKVFLECVQDMDHENMFWYRQDPGLGLRLIYFSYDVKMKEKGDIPEGYSVSREKKERFSLILESASTNQTSMYLCASNPGQGSYNEQFFGPGTRLTVL.

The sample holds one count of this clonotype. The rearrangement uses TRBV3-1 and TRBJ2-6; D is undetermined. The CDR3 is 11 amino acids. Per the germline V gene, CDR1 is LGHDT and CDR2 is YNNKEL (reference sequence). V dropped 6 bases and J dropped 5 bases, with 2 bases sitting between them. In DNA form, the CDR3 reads TGTGCCAGCAGACGGGCCAACGTCCTGACTTTC. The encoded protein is CASRRANVLTF.

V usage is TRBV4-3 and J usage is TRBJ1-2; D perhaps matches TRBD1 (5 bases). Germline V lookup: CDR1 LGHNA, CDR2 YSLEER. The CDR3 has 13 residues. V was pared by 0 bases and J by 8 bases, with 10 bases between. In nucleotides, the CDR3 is TGCGCCAGCAGCCAAGAATCAGGGCGCGGCTACACCTTC. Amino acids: CASSQESGRGYTF.

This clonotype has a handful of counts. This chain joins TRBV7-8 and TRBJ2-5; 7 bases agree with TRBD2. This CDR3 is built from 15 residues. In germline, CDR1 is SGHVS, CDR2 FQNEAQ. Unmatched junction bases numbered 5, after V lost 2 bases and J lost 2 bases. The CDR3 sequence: CASSLRGLVQETQYF. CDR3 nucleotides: TGTGCCAGCAGCTTACGAGGACTAGTTCAAGAGACCCAGTACTTC. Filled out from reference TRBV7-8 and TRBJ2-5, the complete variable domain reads GAGVSQSPRYKVAKRGQDVALRCDPISGHVSLFWYQQALGQGPEFLTYFQNEAQLDKSGLPSDRFFAERPEGSVSTLKIQRTQQEDSAVYLCASSLRGLVQETQYFGPGTRLLVL.

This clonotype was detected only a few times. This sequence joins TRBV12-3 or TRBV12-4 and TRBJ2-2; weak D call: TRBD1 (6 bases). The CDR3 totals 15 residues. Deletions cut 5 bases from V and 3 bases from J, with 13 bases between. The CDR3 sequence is CASSPQGSYTGELFF. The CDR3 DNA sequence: TGTGCCAGCAGTCCACAGGGATCGTACACCGGGGAGCTGTTTTTT.

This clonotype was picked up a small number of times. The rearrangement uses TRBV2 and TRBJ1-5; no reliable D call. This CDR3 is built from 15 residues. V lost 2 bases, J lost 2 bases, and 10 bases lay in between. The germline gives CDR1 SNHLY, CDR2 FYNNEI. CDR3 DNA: TGTGCCAGCAGTGAATTAGCAGGTCGCAATCAGCCCCAGCATTTT. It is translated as CASSELAGRNQPQHF. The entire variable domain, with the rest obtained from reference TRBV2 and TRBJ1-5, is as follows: EPEVTQTPSHQVTQMGQEVILRCVPISNHLYFYWYRQILGQKVEFLVSFYNNEISEKSEIFDDQFSVERPDGSNFTLKIRSTKLEDSAMYFCASSELAGRNQPQHFGDGTRLSIL.

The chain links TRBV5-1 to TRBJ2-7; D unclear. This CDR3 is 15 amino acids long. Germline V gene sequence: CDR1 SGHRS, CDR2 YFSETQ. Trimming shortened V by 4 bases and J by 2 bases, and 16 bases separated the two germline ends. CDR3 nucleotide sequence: TGCGCCAGCAGCCTAGACGATCCCAGAACCTACGAGCAGTACTTC. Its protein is CASSLDDPRTYEQYF.

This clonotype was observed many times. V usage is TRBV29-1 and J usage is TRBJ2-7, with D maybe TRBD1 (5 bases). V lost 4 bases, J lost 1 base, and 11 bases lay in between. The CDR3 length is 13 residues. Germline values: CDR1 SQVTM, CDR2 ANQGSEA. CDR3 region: CSVVGAISYEQYF. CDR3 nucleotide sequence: TGCAGCGTTGTAGGGGCGATATCCTACGAGCAGTACTTC.

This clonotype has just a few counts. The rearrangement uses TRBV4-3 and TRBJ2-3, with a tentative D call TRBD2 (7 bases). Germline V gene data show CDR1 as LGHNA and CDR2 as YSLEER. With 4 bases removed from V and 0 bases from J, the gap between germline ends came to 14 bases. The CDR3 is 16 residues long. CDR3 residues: CASSRGGGESTDTQYF. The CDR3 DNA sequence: TGCGCCAGCAGCCGAGGGGGGGGTGAGAGCACAGATACGCAGTATTTT.

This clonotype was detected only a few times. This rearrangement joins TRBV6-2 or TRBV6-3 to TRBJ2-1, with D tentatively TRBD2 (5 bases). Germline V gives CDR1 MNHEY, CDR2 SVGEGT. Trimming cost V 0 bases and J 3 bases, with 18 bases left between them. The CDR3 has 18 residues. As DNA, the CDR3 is TGTGCCAGCAGTTACTCGTCCCTAGCCATTACCCACTACAATGAGCAGTTCTTC. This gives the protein CASSYSSLAITHYNEQFF.

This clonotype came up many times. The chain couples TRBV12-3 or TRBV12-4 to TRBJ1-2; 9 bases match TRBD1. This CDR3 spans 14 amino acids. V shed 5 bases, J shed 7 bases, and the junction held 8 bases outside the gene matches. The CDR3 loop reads CASSPGTGISGYTF. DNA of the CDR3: TGTGCCAGCAGTCCCGGGACAGGGATATCTGGCTACACCTTC.

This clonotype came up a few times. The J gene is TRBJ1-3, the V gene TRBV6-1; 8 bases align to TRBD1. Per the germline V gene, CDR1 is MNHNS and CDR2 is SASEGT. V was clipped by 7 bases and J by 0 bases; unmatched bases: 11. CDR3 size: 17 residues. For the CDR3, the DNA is TGTGCCAGCACCCTCCGCTGGACAGGGCTCTCTGGAAACACCATATATTTT. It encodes CASTLRWTGLSGNTIYF.

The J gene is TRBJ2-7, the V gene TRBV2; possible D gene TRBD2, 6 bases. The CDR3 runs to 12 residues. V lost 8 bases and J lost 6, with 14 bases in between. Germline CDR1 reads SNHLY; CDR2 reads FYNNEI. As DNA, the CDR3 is TGTGCCAGCGGGAGGCTCTTGAGCGAGCAGTACTTC. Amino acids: CASGRLLSEQYF.

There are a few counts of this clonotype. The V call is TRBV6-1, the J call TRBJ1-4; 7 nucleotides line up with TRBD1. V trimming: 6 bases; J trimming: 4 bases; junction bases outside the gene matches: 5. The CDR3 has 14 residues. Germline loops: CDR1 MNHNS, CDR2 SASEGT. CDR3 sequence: CASRRTGFNEKLFF. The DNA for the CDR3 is TGTGCCAGCAGACGGACAGGATTTAATGAAAAACTGTTTTTT.

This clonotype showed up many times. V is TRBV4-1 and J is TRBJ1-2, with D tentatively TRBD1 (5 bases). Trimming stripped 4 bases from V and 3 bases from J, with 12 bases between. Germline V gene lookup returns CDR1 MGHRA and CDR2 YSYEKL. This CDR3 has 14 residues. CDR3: CASSLTGGHYGYTF. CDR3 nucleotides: TGCGCCAGCAGCCTAACCGGGGGACACTATGGCTACACCTTC.

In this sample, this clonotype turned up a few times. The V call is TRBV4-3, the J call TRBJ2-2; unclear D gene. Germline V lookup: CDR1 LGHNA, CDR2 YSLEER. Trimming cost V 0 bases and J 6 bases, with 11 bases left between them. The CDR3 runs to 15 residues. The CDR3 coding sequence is TGCGCCAGCAGCCAAGATCGGCTTGCGGCCGGGGAGCTGTTTTTT. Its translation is CASSQDRLAAGELFF.

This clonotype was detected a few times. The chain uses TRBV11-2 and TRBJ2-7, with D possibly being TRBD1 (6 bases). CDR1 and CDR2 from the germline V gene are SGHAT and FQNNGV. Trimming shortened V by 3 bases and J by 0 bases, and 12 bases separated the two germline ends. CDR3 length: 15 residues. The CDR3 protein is CASSLGAHPSYEQYF. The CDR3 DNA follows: TGTGCCAGCAGCTTGGGGGCTCACCCCTCCTACGAGCAGTACTTC.